A selection of T cell receptor beta chains follows, all from one sample in a study of response to subunit inactivated influenza vaccine. Using its own MiXCR run on the RT-PCR reads, TCRdb lists one record per CDR3 protein. The table shows more than 250,000 distinct CDR3 sequences, with 21% occurring only once. Sequencing used PBMCs from blood, obtained approximately 22 months after vaccination. These receptors came from a man between 50 and 70 years old who received an inactivated influenza vaccine. CDR3s include the opening cysteine and the closing phenylalanine or tryptophan. A D gene is named only where the DNA matches it firmly. Rows give clone size only sometimes, using once, few, many, or a class for an expanded clone.

CDR3nt | CDR3aa | abundance | j_gene | v_gene | d_gene
TGCGCCAGCAGTGTGGTTAACAGGGCGAACACCGGGGAGCTGTTTTTT | CASSVVNRANTGELFF | - | TRBJ2-2 | TRBV10-2 | -
TGTGCCAGCATCCTCGGAGGGAGGGCAGGGAATTCACCCCTCCACTTT | CASILGGRAGNSPLHF | few | TRBJ1-6 | TRBV6-1 | -
TGTGCCAGCAGAAACGCAGTAGCGGGAGGCTACAATGAGCAGTTCTTC | CASRNAVAGGYNEQFF | - | TRBJ2-1 | TRBV28 | TRBD2
TGTGCCAGCAGCGTAGGACAGGGTCAGCCCCAGCATTTT | CASSVGQGQPQHF | few | TRBJ1-5 | TRBV9 | TRBD1
TGTGCCAGCAGCTTAGTAACAGGAGGGAACACTGAAGCTTTCTTT | CASSLVTGGNTEAFF | many | TRBJ1-1 | TRBV7-8 | -
TGCAGTTATGCAACGGACCTAAATGAAAAACTGTTTTTT | CSYATDLNEKLFF | - | TRBJ1-4 | TRBV20-1 | -
TGTGCCAGTAGTTACTTGGACAATTCACCCCTCCACTTT | CASSYLDNSPLHF | many | TRBJ1-6 | TRBV19 | -
TGTGCCAGCAGCCCGCGACAGGAGCGGTCACCCCTCCACTTT | CASSPRQERSPLHF | few | TRBJ1-6 | TRBV7-8 | -
TGCAGTGCCCTCGACTCGGAGGAGCAGTACTTC | CSALDSEEQYF | few | TRBJ2-7 | TRBV20-1 | -
TGCAGTGCTAGGAGTGGTGCCCTTTATAATTCACCCCTCCACTTT | CSARSGALYNSPLHF | few | TRBJ1-6 | TRBV20-1 | -
TGCGCCAGCAGCCAACCCAGGGGGAGGGAGACGAACACTGAAGCTTTCTTT | CASSQPRGRETNTEAFF | few | TRBJ1-1 | TRBV5-1 | TRBD1
TGCGCCAGCAGCCCGGGGAGTGCGTCTAATGAAAAACTGTTTTTT | CASSPGSASNEKLFF | many | TRBJ1-4 | TRBV5-1 | -
TGCAGCGGAGGGGACCTAGGACAAGGCGCCACTGAAGCTTTCTTT | CSGGDLGQGATEAFF | many | TRBJ1-1 | TRBV29-1 | -
TGTGCCAGCAGCCTCGGGGACAGGGGGGATGGCTACACCTTC | CASSLGDRGDGYTF | few | TRBJ1-2 | TRBV12-3/TRBV12-4 | TRBD1
TGTGCCAGCAGTTCCCAGAGTCCGCACACCGGGGAGCTGTTTTTT | CASSSQSPHTGELFF | - | TRBJ2-2 | TRBV11-3 | -
TGTGCCAGCAGTTACTCGGGTGGGGGAAACACCATATATTTT | CASSYSGGGNTIYF | once | TRBJ1-3 | TRBV6-5 | -
TGCAGTGCTAGGGAACAGGGGACTGAAGCTTTCTTT | CSAREQGTEAFF | many | TRBJ1-1 | TRBV20-1 | TRBD1
TGTGCCAGCAGTGAATTCTCCCTAGCGGGAAACTACGAGCAGTACTTC | CASSEFSLAGNYEQYF | few | TRBJ2-7 | TRBV2 | TRBD2
TGTGCCAGCCTTAAGCGACCAGAGAACACTGAAGCTTTCTTT | CASLKRPENTEAFF | many | TRBJ1-1 | TRBV6-2/TRBV6-3 | -
TGTGCCAGCCAAGGGGGGGACAGGAGTAATTCACCCCTCCACTTT | CASQGGDRSNSPLHF | few | TRBJ1-6 | TRBV12-3/TRBV12-4 | TRBD1
TGCGCCAGCAGCTCGACGACAGGACCCTACAATGAGCAGTTCTTC | CASSSTTGPYNEQFF | few | TRBJ2-1 | TRBV5-1 | -
TGTGCCAGCAGCTTAGATCTTACCCCGTTTGGTTGGGGAAACATGAACACTGAAGCTTTCTTT | CASSLDLTPFGWGNMNTEAFF | few | TRBJ1-1 | TRBV11-2 | -
TGTGCCACCAGTGATGTGGACACCAGCTACAATGAGCAGTTCTTC | CATSDVDTSYNEQFF | few | TRBJ2-1 | TRBV24-1 | -
TGTGCCAGCAGATTCAGGGGAGGCGAGACCCAGTACTTC | CASRFRGGETQYF | - | TRBJ2-5 | TRBV27 | -
TGTGCCAGCAGCTTAAACAGGATTTACAATGAGCAGTTCTTC | CASSLNRIYNEQFF | - | TRBJ2-1 | TRBV7-2 | -
TGCGCCAGCAGCCAGACAGGGGAGAGAACCGGGGAGCTGTTTTTT | CASSQTGERTGELFF | few | TRBJ2-2 | TRBV5-1 | TRBD1
TGTGCCAGCACCCCAGGACTAGCGGGGATTGAGCAGTTCTTC | CASTPGLAGIEQFF | few | TRBJ2-1 | TRBV28 | TRBD2
TGTGCCTGGAGTAACTTCGACAACTATTCACCCCTCCACTTT | CAWSNFDNYSPLHF | - | TRBJ1-6 | TRBV30 | -
TGCGCCAGCAGCCAAGATTACGCAAGCTTAAGCCATCAGCCCCAGCATTTT | CASSQDYASLSHQPQHF | many | TRBJ1-5 | TRBV4-3 | -
TGCAGTGCTAGAGATCGGGCTTGGACAGGGGGCTACGAGCAGTACTTC | CSARDRAWTGGYEQYF | - | TRBJ2-7 | TRBV20-1 | TRBD1
TGTGCCAGCACCTGGGGACTACTAGCCAAAAACATTCAGTACTTC | CASTWGLLAKNIQYF | - | TRBJ2-4 | TRBV12-3/TRBV12-4 | TRBD2
TGTGCCAGCAGTGCCCAGGGGCGGACTGAAGCTTTCTTT | CASSAQGRTEAFF | - | TRBJ1-1 | TRBV25-1 | -
TGTGCCAGTTCGCTCGGGACTAGCGAAGAGACCCAGTACTTC | CASSLGTSEETQYF | - | TRBJ2-5 | TRBV11-1 | TRBD2
TGTGCCAGCAGTTCACAGGGGGACGAGACTCCTTACAATGAGCAGTTCTTC | CASSSQGDETPYNEQFF | few | TRBJ2-1 | TRBV6-8 | TRBD1
TGTGCCAGCAGCAAAGGACAAACCAAAAACATTCAGTACTTC | CASSKGQTKNIQYF | - | TRBJ2-4 | TRBV21-1 | -
TGCAGTGCTAGGACGGGACCTGGAAACACCATATATTTT | CSARTGPGNTIYF | - | TRBJ1-3 | TRBV20-1 | -
TGTGCCAGCAGCCAATCGTGGGAGGCCGAGCAGTACTTC | CASSQSWEAEQYF | - | TRBJ2-7 | TRBV16 | -
TGCGCCAGCAGCTTAACTAACAATGAGCAGTTCTTC | CASSLTNNEQFF | - | TRBJ2-1 | TRBV5-1 | -
TGTGCCAGCAGCTTAGCCCCCGGACTAGCGGTCTACGAGCAGTACTTC | CASSLAPGLAVYEQYF | - | TRBJ2-7 | TRBV11-2 | TRBD2
TGTGCCAGCAGCTTAGACCGAGGTTACAACTATGGCTACACCTTC | CASSLDRGYNYGYTF | few | TRBJ1-2 | TRBV7-2 | -
TGTGCCACCAGCAGAGATTACAGGCCTGCGGACATTCAGTACTTC | CATSRDYRPADIQYF | few | TRBJ2-4 | TRBV15 | -
TGTGCCAGCAGTTTTAGGGGTCGCAATCAGCCCCAGCATTTT | CASSFRGRNQPQHF | many | TRBJ1-5 | TRBV12-3/TRBV12-4 | -
TGTGCCAGCAGTTACTCCCCACAGGGATATAGCAATCAGCCCCAGCATTTT | CASSYSPQGYSNQPQHF | few | TRBJ1-5 | TRBV6-6 | -
TGTGCCAGCAGCCGTGCTCGCCATGAGCAGTTCTTC | CASSRARHEQFF | - | TRBJ2-1 | TRBV6-2/TRBV6-3 | -
TGTGCCAGCAGTTCGGGGACAGGCGAGCTCGGTGAGACCCAGTACTTC | CASSSGTGELGETQYF | few | TRBJ2-5 | TRBV28 | TRBD1
TGTGCCAGCAGCTTAGCGCCGGGGGTAGGAGCCAAAAACATTCAGTACTTC | CASSLAPGVGAKNIQYF | - | TRBJ2-4 | TRBV7-9 | -
TGCGCCAGCAGCCCTCAGGACGGGGAAGAGACCCAGTACTTC | CASSPQDGEETQYF | once | TRBJ2-5 | TRBV5-1 | -